The TCR beta chain described here comes from a study of human T cells and chemical hapten exposure. Study summary: Minor volume differences among pooled libraries chiefly drove per-sample TCR yield variation.

Unique molecular identifiers were attached to individual cDNA molecules during library preparation. TCRdb ran MiXCR on the RACE reads and lists one entry per CDR3 protein. This table has under 200,000 distinct CDR3 sequences, more than 14% appearing once. The V gene's germline CDR1 is MNHNY and CDR2 SVGAGI (reference sequence). CDR3 size: 12 residues. The V and J ends lost 5 bases and 10 bases, in that order; junction bases with no gene match: 2. Ten or more counts support this clonotype. Time point meaning: patch test 1, 2 weeks after DPC sensitization. Treatment specified: therapeutic diphenylcyclopropenone sensitization with weekly scalp DPC. The authors' total RNA extraction used unfractionated whole blood.

The sequences come from whole blood, collected in connection with sensitization to the hapten diphenylcyclopropenone (DPC). This receptor was identified in a woman aged 25 to 39 with alopecia areata. Some clones in this sample may be carry-over from other donors' samples. This chain joins TRBV6-6 and TRBJ2-1; 10 nucleotides align to TRBD2. The CDR3 loop reads CASSRTSGEQFF. Written as DNA, the CDR3 is TGTGCCAGCAGTCGGACTAGCGGCGAGCAGTTCTTC.